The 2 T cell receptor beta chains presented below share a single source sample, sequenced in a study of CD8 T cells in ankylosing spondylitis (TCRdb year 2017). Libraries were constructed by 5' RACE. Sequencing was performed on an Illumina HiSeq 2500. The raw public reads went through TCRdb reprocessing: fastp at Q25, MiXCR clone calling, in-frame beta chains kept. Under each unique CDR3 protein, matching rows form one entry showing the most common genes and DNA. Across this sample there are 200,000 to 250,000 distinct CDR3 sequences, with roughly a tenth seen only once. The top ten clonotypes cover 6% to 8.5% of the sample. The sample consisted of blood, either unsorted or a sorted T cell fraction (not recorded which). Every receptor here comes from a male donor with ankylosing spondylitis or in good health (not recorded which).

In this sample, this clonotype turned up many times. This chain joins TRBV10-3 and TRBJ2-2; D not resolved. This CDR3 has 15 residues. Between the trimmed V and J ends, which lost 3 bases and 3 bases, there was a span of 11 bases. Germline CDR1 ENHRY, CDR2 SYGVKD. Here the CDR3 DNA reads TGTGCCATCAGTGAAGTGCTGCCGGACACCGGGGAGCTGTTTTTT. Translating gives CAISEVLPDTGELFF.

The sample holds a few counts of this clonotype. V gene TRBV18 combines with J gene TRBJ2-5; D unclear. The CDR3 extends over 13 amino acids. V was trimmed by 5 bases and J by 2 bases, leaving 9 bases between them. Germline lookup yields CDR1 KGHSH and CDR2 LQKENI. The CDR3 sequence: CASSVSVQETQYF. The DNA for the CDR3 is TGTGCCAGCTCAGTATCGGTTCAAGAGACCCAGTACTTC.